This T cell receptor beta chain was recorded in a study of T-cell reconstitution after alpha-beta-depleted transplantation in children. In regard to this clonotype: Its antigen is not identified.

The study, taken as a whole, reports: About two months after transplant, alpha-beta T cells reportedly came from several hundred expanded graft clones. T-cell numbers and diversity, one year after transplant, stemmed largely from T cells that were newly produced. After transplant, high TCRbeta diversity at day 60 in some patients arose from surviving recipient T cells and thymic progenitors.

Unique molecular identifiers were used to barcode this TCRbeta library. TCRdb recomputed calls from the PCR reads with MiXCR, one row per CDR3 protein. Of some 300,000 distinct CDR3 sequences in the sample, 6.5% to 9% were seen once. The CDR3 length is 14 residues. From germline, CDR1 is DFQATT and CDR2 SNEGSKA (reference sequence). Trimming pared 3 bases from V and 0 bases from J, leaving 9 bases between. The sample consisted of peripheral blood, taken 360 days after TCRalphabeta/CD19-depleted stem cell transplant. The sequence was collected from a female patient aged 2-9 years who had a stem cell transplant for Fanconi anemia, so the T cells may come from the graft donor. This chain joins TRBV20-1 and TRBJ1-3; D gene ambiguous. The CDR3, as DNA: TGCAGTGCTAGCGGTGTCCACTCTGGAAACACCATATATTTT. This sequence encodes CSASGVHSGNTIYF.